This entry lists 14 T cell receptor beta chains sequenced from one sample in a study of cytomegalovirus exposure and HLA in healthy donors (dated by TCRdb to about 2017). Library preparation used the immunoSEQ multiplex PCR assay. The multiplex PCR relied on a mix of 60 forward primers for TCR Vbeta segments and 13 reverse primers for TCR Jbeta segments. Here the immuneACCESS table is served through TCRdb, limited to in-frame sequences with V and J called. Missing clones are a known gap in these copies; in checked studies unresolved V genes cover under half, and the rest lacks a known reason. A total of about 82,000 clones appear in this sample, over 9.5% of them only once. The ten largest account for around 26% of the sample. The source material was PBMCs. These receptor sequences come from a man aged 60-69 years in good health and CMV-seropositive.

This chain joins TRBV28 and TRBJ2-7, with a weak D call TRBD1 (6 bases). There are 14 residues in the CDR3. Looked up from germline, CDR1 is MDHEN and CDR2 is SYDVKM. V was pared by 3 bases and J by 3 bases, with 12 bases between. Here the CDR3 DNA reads TGTGCCAGCAGTTTCCAGGGGTTCGACTACGAGCAGTACTTC. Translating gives CASSFQGFDYEQYF.

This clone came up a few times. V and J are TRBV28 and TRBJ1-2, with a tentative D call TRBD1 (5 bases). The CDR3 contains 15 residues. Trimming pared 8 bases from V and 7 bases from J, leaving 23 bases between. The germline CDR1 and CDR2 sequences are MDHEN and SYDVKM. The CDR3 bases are TGTGCCAGCTCTACTGCCGAGGGAGGGGCGGGTGGCTACACCTTC. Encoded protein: CASSTAEGGAGGYTF.

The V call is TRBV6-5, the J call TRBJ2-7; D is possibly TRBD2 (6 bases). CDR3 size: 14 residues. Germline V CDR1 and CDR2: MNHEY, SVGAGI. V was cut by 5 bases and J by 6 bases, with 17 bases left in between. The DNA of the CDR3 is TGTGCCAGCAGTCCGGGACTCGCTAAGCCCGAGCAGTACTTC. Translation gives CASSPGLAKPEQYF.

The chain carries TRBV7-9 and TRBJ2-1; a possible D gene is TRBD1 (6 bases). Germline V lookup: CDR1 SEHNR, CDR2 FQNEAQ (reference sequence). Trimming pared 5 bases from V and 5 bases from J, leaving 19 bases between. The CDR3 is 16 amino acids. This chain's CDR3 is CASSPGQRGVNNEQFF. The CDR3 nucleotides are TGTGCCAGCAGCCCTGGACAGCGTGGGGTCAACAATGAGCAGTTCTTC. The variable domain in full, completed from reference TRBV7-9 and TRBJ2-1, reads DTGVSQNPRHKITKRGQNVTFRCDPISEHNRLYWYRQTLGQGPEFLTYFQNEAQLEKSRLLSDRFSAERPKGSFSTLEIQRTEQGDSAMYLCASSPGQRGVNNEQFFGPGTRLTVL.

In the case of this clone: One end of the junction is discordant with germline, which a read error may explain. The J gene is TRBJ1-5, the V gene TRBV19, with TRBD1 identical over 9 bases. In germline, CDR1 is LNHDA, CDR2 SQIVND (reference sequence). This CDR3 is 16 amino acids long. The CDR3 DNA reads TGTGCCAGTATAGACAGGGGGACCTATAGCAATCAGCCCCGGCATTTT. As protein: CASIDRGTYSNQPRHF.

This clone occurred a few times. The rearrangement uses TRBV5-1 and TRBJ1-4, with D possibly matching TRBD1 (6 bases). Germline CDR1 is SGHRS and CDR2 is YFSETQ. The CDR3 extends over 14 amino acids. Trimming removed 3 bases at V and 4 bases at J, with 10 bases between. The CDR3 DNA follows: TGCGCCAGCAGCTCCCGGACAGATAATGAAAAACTGTTTTTT. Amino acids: CASSSRTDNEKLFF.

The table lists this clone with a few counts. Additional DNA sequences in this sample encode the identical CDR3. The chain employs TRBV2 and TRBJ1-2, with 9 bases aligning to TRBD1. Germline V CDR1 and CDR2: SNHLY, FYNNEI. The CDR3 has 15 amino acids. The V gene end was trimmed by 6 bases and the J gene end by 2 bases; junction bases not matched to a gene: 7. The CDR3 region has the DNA TGTGCCAGCAGCGCGGGGACAGGGTCCAACTATGGCTACACCTTC. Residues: CASSAGTGSNYGYTF.

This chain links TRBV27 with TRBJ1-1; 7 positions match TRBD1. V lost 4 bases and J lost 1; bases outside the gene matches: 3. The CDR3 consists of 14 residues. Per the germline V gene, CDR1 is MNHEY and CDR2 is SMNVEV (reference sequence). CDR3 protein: CASSYRGQNTEAFF. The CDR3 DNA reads TGTGCCAGCAGTTACAGGGGACAGAACACTGAAGCTTTCTTT.

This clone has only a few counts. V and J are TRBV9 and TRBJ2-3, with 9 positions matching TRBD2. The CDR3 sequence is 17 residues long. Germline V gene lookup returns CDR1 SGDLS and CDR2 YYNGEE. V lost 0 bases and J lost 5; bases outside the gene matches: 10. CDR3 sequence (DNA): TGTGCCAGCAGCGTAGGGTTGGGCGGGAGGGCCGGAGATACGCAGTATTTT. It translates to CASSVGLGGRAGDTQYF.

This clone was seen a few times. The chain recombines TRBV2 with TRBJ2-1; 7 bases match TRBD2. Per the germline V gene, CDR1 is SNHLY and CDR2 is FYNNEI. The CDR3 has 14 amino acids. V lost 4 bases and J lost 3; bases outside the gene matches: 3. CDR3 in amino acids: CASSGGEGYNEQFF. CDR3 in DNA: TGTGCCAGCAGTGGAGGGGAGGGCTACAATGAGCAGTTCTTC.

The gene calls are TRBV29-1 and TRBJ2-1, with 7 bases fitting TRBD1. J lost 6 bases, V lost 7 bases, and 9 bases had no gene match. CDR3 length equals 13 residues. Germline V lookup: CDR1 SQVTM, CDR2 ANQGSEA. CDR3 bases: TGCAGCGCCCTACAGGGGACAGTCAATGAGCAGTTCTTC. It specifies CSALQGTVNEQFF.

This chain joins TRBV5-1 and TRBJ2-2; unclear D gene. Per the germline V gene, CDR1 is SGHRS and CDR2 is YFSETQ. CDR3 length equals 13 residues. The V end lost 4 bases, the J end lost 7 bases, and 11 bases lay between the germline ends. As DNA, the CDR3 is TGCGCCAGCAGCGATTCTAGAGGCGGGGAGCTGTTTTTT. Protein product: CASSDSRGGELFF.

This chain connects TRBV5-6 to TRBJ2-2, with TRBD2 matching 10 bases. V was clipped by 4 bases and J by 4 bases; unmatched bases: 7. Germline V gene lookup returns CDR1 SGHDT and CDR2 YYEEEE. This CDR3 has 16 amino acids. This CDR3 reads CASSTTSGVVTGELFF. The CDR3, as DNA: TGTGCCAGCAGCACTACTAGCGGGGTTGTCACCGGGGAGCTGTTTTTT. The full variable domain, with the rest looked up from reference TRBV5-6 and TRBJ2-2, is DAGVTQSPTHLIKTRGQQVTLRCSPKSGHDTVSWYQQALGQGPQFIFQYYEEEERQRGNFPDRFSGHQFPNYSSELNVNALLLGDSALYLCASSTTSGVVTGELFFGEGSRLTVL.

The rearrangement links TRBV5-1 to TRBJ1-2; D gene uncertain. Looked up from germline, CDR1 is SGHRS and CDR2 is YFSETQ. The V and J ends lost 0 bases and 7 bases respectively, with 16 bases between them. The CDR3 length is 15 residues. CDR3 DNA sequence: TGCGCCAGCAGCTTGGCCGGACTCCGGGTTTTTGGCTACACCTTC. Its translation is CASSLAGLRVFGYTF.